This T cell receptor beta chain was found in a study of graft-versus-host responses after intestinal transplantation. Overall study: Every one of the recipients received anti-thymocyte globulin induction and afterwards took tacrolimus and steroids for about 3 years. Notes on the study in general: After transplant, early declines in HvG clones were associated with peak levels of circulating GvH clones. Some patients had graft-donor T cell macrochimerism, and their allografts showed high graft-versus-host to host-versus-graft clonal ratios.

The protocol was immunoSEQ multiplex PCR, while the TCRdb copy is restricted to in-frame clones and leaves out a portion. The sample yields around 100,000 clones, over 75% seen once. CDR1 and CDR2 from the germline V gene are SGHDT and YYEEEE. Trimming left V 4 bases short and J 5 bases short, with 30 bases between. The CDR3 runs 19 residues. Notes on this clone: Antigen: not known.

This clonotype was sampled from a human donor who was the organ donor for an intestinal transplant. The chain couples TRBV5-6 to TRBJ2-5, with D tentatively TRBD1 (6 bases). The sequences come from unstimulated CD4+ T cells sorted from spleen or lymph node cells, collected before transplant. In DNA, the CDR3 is TGTGCCAGCAGCACGCTCGGATGGCTTGGGGGCAAGTCCGCGGAGACCCAGTACTTC. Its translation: CASSTLGWLGGKSAETQYF.